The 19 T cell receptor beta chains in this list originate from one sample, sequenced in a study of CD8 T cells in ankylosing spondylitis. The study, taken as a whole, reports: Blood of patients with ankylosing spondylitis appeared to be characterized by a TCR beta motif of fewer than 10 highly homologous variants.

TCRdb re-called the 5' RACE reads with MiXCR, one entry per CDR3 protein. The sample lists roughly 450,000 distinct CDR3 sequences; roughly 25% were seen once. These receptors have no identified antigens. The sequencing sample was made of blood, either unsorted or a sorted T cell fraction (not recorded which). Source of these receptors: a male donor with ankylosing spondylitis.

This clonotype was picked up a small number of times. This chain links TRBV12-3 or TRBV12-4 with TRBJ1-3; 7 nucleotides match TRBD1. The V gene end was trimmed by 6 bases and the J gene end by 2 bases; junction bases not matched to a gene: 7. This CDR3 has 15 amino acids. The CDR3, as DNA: TGTGCCAGCAGCTCAGGGGGAACAACTGGAAACACCATATATTTT. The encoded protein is CASSSGGTTGNTIYF.

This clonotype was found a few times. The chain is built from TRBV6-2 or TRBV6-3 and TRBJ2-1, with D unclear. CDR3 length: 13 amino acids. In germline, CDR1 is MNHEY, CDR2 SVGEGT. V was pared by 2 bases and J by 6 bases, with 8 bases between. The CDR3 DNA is TGTGCCAGCAGTTACGGCCTGGTCAATGAGCAGTTCTTC. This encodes CASSYGLVNEQFF.

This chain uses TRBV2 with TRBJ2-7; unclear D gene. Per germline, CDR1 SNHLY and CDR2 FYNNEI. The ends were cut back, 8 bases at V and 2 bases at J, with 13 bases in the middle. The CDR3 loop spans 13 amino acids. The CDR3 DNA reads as TGTGCCAGCTCCGCCCAAGAAACCTACGAGCAGTACGTC. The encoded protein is CASSAQETYEQYV.

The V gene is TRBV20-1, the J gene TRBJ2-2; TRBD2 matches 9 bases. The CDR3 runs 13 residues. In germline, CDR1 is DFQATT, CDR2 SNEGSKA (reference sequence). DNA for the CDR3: TGCTCGGCGGGAGGGCCGGCCACCGGGGAGCTGTTTTTT. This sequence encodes CSAGGPATGELFF.

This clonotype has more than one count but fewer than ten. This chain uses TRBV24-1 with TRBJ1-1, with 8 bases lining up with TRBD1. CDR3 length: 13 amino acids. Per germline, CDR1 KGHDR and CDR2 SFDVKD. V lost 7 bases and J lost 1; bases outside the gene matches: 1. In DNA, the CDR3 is TGTGCCACCAGCGGGACAGGGAACACTGAAGCTTTCTTT. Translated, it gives CATSGTGNTEAFF.

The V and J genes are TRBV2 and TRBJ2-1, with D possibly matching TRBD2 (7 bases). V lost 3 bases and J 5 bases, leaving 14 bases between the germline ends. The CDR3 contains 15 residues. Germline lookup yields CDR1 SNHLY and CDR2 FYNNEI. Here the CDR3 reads CASSDSGGHDNEQFF. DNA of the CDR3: TGTGCCAGCAGTGACTCCGGGGGGCACGACAATGAGCAGTTCTTC. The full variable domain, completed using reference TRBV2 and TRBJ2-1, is EPEVTQTPSHQVTQMGQEVILRCVPISNHLYFYWYRQILGQKVEFLVSFYNNEISEKSEIFDDQFSVERPDGSNFTLKIRSTKLEDSAMYFCASSDSGGHDNEQFFGPGTRLTVL.

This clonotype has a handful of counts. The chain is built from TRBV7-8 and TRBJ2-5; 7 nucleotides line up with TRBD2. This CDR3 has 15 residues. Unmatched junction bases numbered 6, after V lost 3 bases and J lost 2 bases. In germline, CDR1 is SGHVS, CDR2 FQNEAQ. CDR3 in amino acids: CASSFAGGRQETQYF. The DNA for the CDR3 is TGTGCCAGCAGCTTTGCCGGGGGGAGACAAGAGACCCAGTACTTC.

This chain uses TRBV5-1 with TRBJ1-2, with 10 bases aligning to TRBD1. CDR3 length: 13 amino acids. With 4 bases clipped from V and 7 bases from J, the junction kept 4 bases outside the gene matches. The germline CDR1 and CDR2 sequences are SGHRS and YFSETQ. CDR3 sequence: CASSGTGEGGYTF. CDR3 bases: TGCGCCAGCAGCGGGACAGGGGAGGGTGGCTACACCTTC.

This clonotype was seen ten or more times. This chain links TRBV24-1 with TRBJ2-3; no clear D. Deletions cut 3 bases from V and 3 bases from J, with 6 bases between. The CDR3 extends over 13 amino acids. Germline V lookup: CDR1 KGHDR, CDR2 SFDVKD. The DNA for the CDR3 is TGTGCCACCAGTGATGCCGCGACAGATACGCAGTATTTT. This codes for CATSDAATDTQYF.

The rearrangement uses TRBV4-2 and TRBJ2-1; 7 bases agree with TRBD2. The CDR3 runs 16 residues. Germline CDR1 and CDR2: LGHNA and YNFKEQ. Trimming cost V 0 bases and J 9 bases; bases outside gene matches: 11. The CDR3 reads CASSQEGTPGGSEQFF. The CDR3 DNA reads TGTGCCAGCAGCCAAGAAGGGACCCCGGGAGGTAGTGAGCAGTTCTTC.

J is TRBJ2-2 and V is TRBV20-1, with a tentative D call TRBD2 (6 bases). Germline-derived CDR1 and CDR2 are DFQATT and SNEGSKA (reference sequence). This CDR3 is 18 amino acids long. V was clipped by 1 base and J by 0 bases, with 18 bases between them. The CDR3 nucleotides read TGCAGTGCTAGAGCACCATTTGGCGGGATAACGAACACCGGGGAGCTGTTTTTT. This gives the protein CSARAPFGGITNTGELFF.

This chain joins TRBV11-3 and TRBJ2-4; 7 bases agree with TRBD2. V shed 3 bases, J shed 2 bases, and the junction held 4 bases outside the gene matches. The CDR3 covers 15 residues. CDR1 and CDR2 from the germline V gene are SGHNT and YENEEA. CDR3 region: CASSLGGGPKNIQYF. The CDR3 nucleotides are TGTGCCAGCAGCTTGGGGGGGGGACCCAAAAACATTCAGTACTTC.

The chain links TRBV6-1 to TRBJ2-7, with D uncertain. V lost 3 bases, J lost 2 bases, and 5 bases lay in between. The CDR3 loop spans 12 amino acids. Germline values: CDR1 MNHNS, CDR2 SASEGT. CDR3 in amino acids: CASSDRTYEQYV. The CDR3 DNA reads TGTGCCAGCAGTGACAGAACCTACGAGCAGTACGTC.

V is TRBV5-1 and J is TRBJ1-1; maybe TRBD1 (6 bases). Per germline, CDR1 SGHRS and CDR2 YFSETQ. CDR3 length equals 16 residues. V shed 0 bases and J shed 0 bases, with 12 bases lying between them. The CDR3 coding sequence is TGCGCCAGCAGCTTGGAAGGGGGGTGGCTGAACACTGAAGCTTTCTTT. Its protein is CASSLEGGWLNTEAFF.

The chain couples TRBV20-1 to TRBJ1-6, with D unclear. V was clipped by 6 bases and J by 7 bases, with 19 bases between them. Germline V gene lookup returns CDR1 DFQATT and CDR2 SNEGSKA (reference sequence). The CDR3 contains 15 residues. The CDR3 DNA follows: TGCAGTGCCCCGGGTGTGGGTATCAAAAATTCACCCCTCCACTTT. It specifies CSAPGVGIKNSPLHF.

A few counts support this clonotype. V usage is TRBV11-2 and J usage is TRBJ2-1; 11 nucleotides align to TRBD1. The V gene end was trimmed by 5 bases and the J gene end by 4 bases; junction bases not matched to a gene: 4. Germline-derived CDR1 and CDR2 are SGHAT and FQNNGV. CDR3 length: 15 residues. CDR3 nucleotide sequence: TGTGCCAGCAGCCCGGGACAGGGGGTGTACAATGAGCAGTTCTTC. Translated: CASSPGQGVYNEQFF.

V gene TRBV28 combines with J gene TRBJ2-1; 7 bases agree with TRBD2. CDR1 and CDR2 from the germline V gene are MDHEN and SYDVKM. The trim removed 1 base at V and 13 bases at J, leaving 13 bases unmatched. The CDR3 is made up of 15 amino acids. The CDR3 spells CASSLLLGGLYGQFF. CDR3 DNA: TGTGCCAGCAGTTTATTGTTGGGAGGGCTCTACGGACAGTTCTTC.

The CDR3 DNA is TGCAGTGCGGCCGCCGGCCTAAGGGGCTACACCTTC. It is translated as CSAAAGLRGYTF. The rearrangement uses TRBV20-1 and TRBJ1-2; no clear D gene. Looked up from germline, CDR1 is DFQATT and CDR2 is SNEGSKA (reference sequence). V lost 6 bases and J lost 8, with 16 bases in between. CDR3 length equals 12 residues.

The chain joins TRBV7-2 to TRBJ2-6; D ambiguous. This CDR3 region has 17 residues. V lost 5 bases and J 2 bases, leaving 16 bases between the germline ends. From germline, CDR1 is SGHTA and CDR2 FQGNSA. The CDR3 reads CASSPTLSGAGANVLTF. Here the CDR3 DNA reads TGTGCCAGCAGCCCTACCCTGAGTGGCGCTGGGGCCAACGTCCTGACTTTC. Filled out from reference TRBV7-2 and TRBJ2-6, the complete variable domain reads GAGVSQSPSNKVTEKGKDVELRCDPISGHTALYWYRQSLGQGLEFLIYFQGNSAPDKSGLPSDRFSAERTGGSVSTLTIQRTQQEDSAVYLCASSPTLSGAGANVLTFGAGSRLTVL.